This TCR beta chain stems from a study of shared clonotypes between healthy human individuals. General study findings and limits: Sample collection involved blood only; tissue repertoires are likely different. Among non-shared clonotypes, generation probabilities were lower than among those shared by all four donors.

Naivety among CD8 cells was defined by CD45RO negativity and positive CCR7 selection, thereby excluding terminally differentiated effector memory CD45RA+ cells. With respect to this clone: Its antigen is not identified.

CDR3 length: 16 residues. Trimming at V came to 8 bases and at J to 2 bases, leaving 6 bases not matched to a gene. The germline V gene has CDR1 SNHLY and CDR2 FYNNEI. In the source study's methods: Filtering differed, since immunoSEQ gave only junction sequences and no quality scores. Libraries were prepared by immunoSEQ multiplex PCR; TCRdb keeps only in-frame clonotypes and omits some of them. V and J calls and clone size are as listed in that table; D and trimming were resolved from the DNA. This sample yields approximately 2,200,000 clones, of which just over 90% are seen a single time; under 2% belongs to the top ten.

Sequenced sample: naive CD8+ T cells from PBMCs. The TCR was taken from a man aged 18 to 35 in good health. Some clones in this sample may be carry-over from other donors' samples. The rearrangement links TRBV2 to TRBJ1-6, with 10 bases identical to TRBD1. The CDR3 loop reads CASAQGQGPYNSPLHF. CDR3 in DNA: TGTGCCAGCGCCCAGGGACAGGGGCCCTATAATTCACCCCTCCACTTT.